There are a few counts of the clone carrying this T cell receptor (beta chain). Clones were read by immunoSEQ multiplex PCR, and TCRdb kept only the in-frame ones, dropping some. The data contain about 320,000 clones, roughly nine tenths of them singletons. The data stem from a study of blood T cell repertoires in COVID-19. About the study: Sources were T cells, B-cell-depleted T cells, or PBMCs; the material itself was cDNA or gDNA.

V shed 4 bases and J 5 bases; nucleotides not matched to a gene: 9. This CDR3 has 15 residues. The V gene's germline CDR1 is SGHRS and CDR2 YFSETQ. The rearrangement links TRBV5-1 to TRBJ2-5, with 9 bases fitting TRBD1. Sequences were obtained from PBMCs or T cells enriched from blood (not recorded which). The receptor was derived from a man in his fifties or sixties who had recovered from COVID-19. Written as DNA, the CDR3 is TGCGCCAGCAGCCAACCGGGACAGGGAATCGAGACCCAGTACTTC. Protein sequence: CASSQPGQGIETQYF. The whole variable domain, filled in from reference TRBV5-1 and TRBJ2-5, reads KAGVTQTPRYLIKTRGQQVTLSCSPISGHRSVSWYQQTPGQGLQFLFEYFSETQRNKGNFPGRFSGRQFSNSRSEMNVSTLELGDSALYLCASSQPGQGIETQYFGPGTRLLVL.